The 31 T cell receptor beta chains below were found in one sample sequenced in a study of shared clonotypes between healthy human individuals. Assay used: immunoSEQ multiplex PCR; TCRdb lists only in-frame clones, some missing. This table holds hundreds of thousands of clones, around 95% found once. Naive CD8 cells, CD45RO-negative and positively selected for CCR7, excluded terminally differentiated effector memory CD45RA+ cells. The sequenced material came from naive CD8+ T cells sorted from blood. The receptors stem from a woman aged 25 to 45 in good health.

The chain is built from TRBV9 and TRBJ2-7; D may match TRBD1 or TRBD2 (5 bases each). Germline CDR1 and CDR2: SGDLS and YYNGEE. Trimming removed 3 bases from V and 2 bases from J, with 12 bases in between. There are 14 residues in the CDR3. CDR3 residues: CASSAGRLTYEQYF. In DNA form, the CDR3 reads TGTGCCAGCAGCGCGGGACGGCTAACCTACGAGCAGTACTTC.

The CDR3 region is CASSSRLATDTQYF. In DNA, the CDR3 is TGTGCCAGCAGCTCCAGACTAGCCACAGATACGCAGTATTTT. J is TRBJ2-3 and V is TRBV13, with TRBD2 identical over 7 bases. J was trimmed by 2 bases and V by 4 bases; bases with no gene match: 3. The CDR3 runs 14 residues. CDR1 and CDR2 from the germline V gene are PRHDT and FYEKMQ (reference sequence). The whole variable domain, filled in from reference TRBV13 and TRBJ2-3, reads AAGVIQSPRHLIKEKRETATLKCYPIPRHDTVYWYQQGPGQDPQFLISFYEKMQSDKGSIPDRFSAQQFSDYHSELNMSSLELGDSALYFCASSSRLATDTQYFGPGTRLTVL.

The chain recombines TRBV4-1 with TRBJ1-5, with D perhaps matching TRBD1 (5 bases). This CDR3 contains 15 residues. Germline V gene data show CDR1 as MGHRA and CDR2 as YSYEKL. Trimming shortened V by 0 bases and J by 10 bases, and 16 bases separated the two germline ends. This chain's CDR3 is CASSQEDTPIYPQHF. The CDR3 DNA is TGCGCCAGCAGCCAAGAGGACACCCCGATTTATCCCCAGCATTTT.

The rearrangement links TRBV5-6 to TRBJ2-7, with a tentative D call TRBD1 (6 bases). Germline V lookup: CDR1 SGHDT, CDR2 YYEEEE. Trimming took off 1 base at V and 1 base at J, with 9 bases between the two ends. CDR3 length equals 14 residues. CDR3 region: CASSLMGQSYEQYF. CDR3 coding DNA: TGTGCCAGCAGCTTGATGGGACAATCCTACGAGCAGTACTTC.

This chain joins TRBV27 and TRBJ2-7, with D tentatively TRBD2 (5 bases). The CDR3 is 14 residues long. Germline V gene data show CDR1 as MNHEY and CDR2 as SMNVEV (reference sequence). V dropped 4 bases and J dropped 6 bases, with 16 bases sitting between them. The CDR3: CASSWNFGVGEQYF. The CDR3 region has the DNA TGTGCCAGCAGTTGGAACTTCGGGGTGGGCGAGCAGTACTTC.

V usage is TRBV2 and J usage is TRBJ1-1; 7 positions match TRBD1. CDR1 is SNHLY, CDR2 FYNNEI, per germline. The ends lost 4 bases at V and 1 base at J; junction bases unmatched: 9. The CDR3 has 16 residues. CDR3 sequence (DNA): TGTGCCAGCAGTGCGGACAGGACAACATGGAACACTGAAGCTTTCTTT. Its translation: CASSADRTTWNTEAFF.

The chain employs TRBV30 and TRBJ2-2, with TRBD2 matching over 7 bases. From germline, CDR1 is GTSNPN and CDR2 SVGIG (reference sequence). V gave up 8 bases and J gave up 3 bases; unmatched junction bases: 9. The CDR3 is 14 residues long. CDR3 DNA sequence: TGTGCCGGGGAGGGTGAGGGCTACACCGGGGAGCTGTTTTTT. Translating gives CAGEGEGYTGELFF.

The chain is built from TRBV7-2 and TRBJ2-1; D is perhaps TRBD2 (6 bases). V was cut by 1 base and J by 7 bases, with 14 bases left in between. The CDR3 has 15 residues. Germline-derived CDR1 and CDR2 are SGHTA and FQGNSA. The CDR3: CASSLGVSGGNEQFF. Here the CDR3 DNA reads TGTGCCAGCAGCTTAGGTGTTAGCGGAGGAAATGAGCAGTTCTTC.

This chain uses TRBV4-1 with TRBJ2-7; TRBD2 matches at 13 bases. V was pared by 5 bases and J by 2 bases, with 6 bases of the junction left unmatched. Per the germline V gene, CDR1 is MGHRA and CDR2 is YSYEKL. The CDR3 runs to 16 residues. The CDR3 nucleotides read TGCGCCAGCAGCGAGACTAGCGGGAGGAGTGCCTACGAGCAGTACTTC. Its protein product is CASSETSGRSAYEQYF.

The chain recombines TRBV5-4 with TRBJ1-2; a possible D gene is TRBD1 (5 bases). The germline gives CDR1 SGHNT, CDR2 YYREEE (reference sequence). V shed 4 bases and J shed 4 bases, with 14 bases lying between them. The CDR3 contains 14 residues. The CDR3 is CASSPGTEFYGYTF. In DNA form, the CDR3 reads TGTGCCAGCAGCCCCGGGACGGAATTCTATGGCTACACCTTC.

The chain is built from TRBV7-9 and TRBJ1-3, with D possibly TRBD1 on 6 matching bases. The length of the CDR3 is 15 residues. The germline gives CDR1 SEHNR, CDR2 FQNEAQ (reference sequence). Trimming left V 5 bases short and J 0 bases short, with 11 bases between. The CDR3 sequence is CASSRTDSSGNTIYF. CDR3 coding DNA: TGTGCCAGCAGCCGCACGGACAGCTCTGGAAACACCATATATTTT.

Comment on this clone: This same CDR3 is encoded by further DNA sequences in the sample. The rearrangement joins TRBV28 to TRBJ2-1, with no clear D. V was clipped by 5 bases and J by 3 bases, with 5 bases between them. The germline gives CDR1 MDHEN, CDR2 SYDVKM. The CDR3 consists of 12 residues. The CDR3 sequence: CASSPNYNEQFF. CDR3 in DNA: TGTGCCAGCAGTCCGAACTACAATGAGCAGTTCTTC.

The chain links TRBV30 to TRBJ2-7; TRBD1 matches at 9 bases. The V and J ends lost 1 base and 1 base, in that order; junction bases with no gene match: 5. CDR3 size: 15 residues. Germline V gene data show CDR1 as GTSNPN and CDR2 as SVGIG (reference sequence). This CDR3 reads CAWSGGQGISYEQYF. The CDR3 DNA reads TGTGCCTGGAGTGGAGGACAGGGGATTTCCTACGAGCAGTACTTC.

This sequence joins TRBV28 and TRBJ2-1; 7 bases line up with TRBD2. In germline, CDR1 is MDHEN, CDR2 SYDVKM. The length of the CDR3 is 17 residues. Trimming cost V 3 bases and J 8 bases; bases outside gene matches: 16. The CDR3 reads CASSFSFGGRWGDEQFF. The CDR3 coding sequence is TGTGCCAGCAGTTTCTCATTTGGCGGGAGATGGGGCGATGAGCAGTTCTTC.

CDR3 protein: CASSLDSSGNTIYF. DNA for the CDR3: TGTGCCAGCAGCTTAGACAGCTCTGGAAACACCATATATTTT. The chain has TRBV7-6 and TRBJ1-3; no firm D call. The CDR3 loop spans 14 amino acids. Per germline, CDR1 SGHVS and CDR2 FNYEAQ. Trimming removed 1 base from V and 0 bases from J, with 4 bases in between.

The genes are TRBV29-1 and TRBJ2-2; TRBD2 aligns across 8 bases. The J segment lost 5 bases and the V segment lost 5 bases, leaving 7 bases of the junction unmatched. Germline V lookup: CDR1 SQVTM, CDR2 ANQGSEA. This CDR3 is built from 14 residues. CDR3 in DNA: TGCAGCGTTAGACTAGCGAAGGGAACCGGGGAGCTGTTTTTT. Amino acids: CSVRLAKGTGELFF.

This clone was observed once. The J gene is TRBJ1-1, the V gene TRBV7-8, with D unclear. The V end was cut by 4 bases, the J end by 3 bases, with 12 bases between. The CDR3 has 14 residues. Germline V gives CDR1 SGHVS, CDR2 FQNEAQ. The CDR3 sequence: CASSSTVPDTEAFF. The CDR3 coding sequence is TGTGCCAGCAGCTCGACGGTACCGGACACTGAAGCTTTCTTT.

The chain carries TRBV28 and TRBJ2-7, with D possibly TRBD2 on 5 matching bases. CDR3 length: 14 amino acids. Germline-derived CDR1 and CDR2 are MDHEN and SYDVKM. Deletions cut 4 bases from V and 0 bases from J, with 10 bases between. CDR3 loop: CASSSRTDSYEQYF. CDR3 in DNA: TGTGCCAGCAGTTCACGGACTGACTCCTACGAGCAGTACTTC.

V and J are TRBV7-9 and TRBJ1-5, with 9 bases matching TRBD1. The CDR3 runs to 14 residues. Per the germline V gene, CDR1 is SEHNR and CDR2 is FQNEAQ (reference sequence). With V trimmed by 5 bases and J by 6 bases, 5 bases remained unmatched. The CDR3 protein is CASSVGTGSQPQHF. DNA for the CDR3: TGTGCCAGCAGCGTTGGGACAGGGAGTCAGCCCCAGCATTTT.

The chain carries TRBV7-6 and TRBJ1-1; the D gene is possibly TRBD1 (5 bases). Trimming removed 5 bases at V and 5 bases at J, with 12 bases between. Per the germline V gene, CDR1 is SGHVS and CDR2 is FNYEAQ. This CDR3 comprises 13 residues. The CDR3 here is CASSPGLGTEAFF. DNA of the CDR3: TGTGCCAGCAGCCCGGGACTTGGGACTGAAGCTTTCTTT.

The rearrangement uses TRBV5-6 and TRBJ2-1; 7 bases match TRBD2. In germline, CDR1 is SGHDT, CDR2 YYEEEE. This CDR3 is built from 15 residues. V dropped 1 base and J dropped 4; count of bases not matched to a gene: 5. CDR3 amino acids: CASSLKLANYNEQFF. Written as DNA, the CDR3 is TGTGCCAGCAGCTTGAAACTAGCGAATTACAATGAGCAGTTCTTC. The full variable domain, rest sourced from reference TRBV5-6 and TRBJ2-1, is DAGVTQSPTHLIKTRGQQVTLRCSPKSGHDTVSWYQQALGQGPQFIFQYYEEEERQRGNFPDRFSGHQFPNYSSELNVNALLLGDSALYLCASSLKLANYNEQFFGPGTRLTVL.

V gene TRBV7-2 combines with J gene TRBJ2-7; 10 bases align to TRBD2. The CDR3 is 17 amino acids. CDR1 and CDR2 (germline): SGHTA, FQGNSA. V was pared by 5 bases and J by 0 bases, with 10 bases of the junction left unmatched. In nucleotides, the CDR3 is TGTGCCAGCAGCGGGACTAGCGTCCCAAGAATCTCCTACGAGCAGTACTTC. This encodes CASSGTSVPRISYEQYF.

This rearrangement joins TRBV28 to TRBJ2-1; the D is unclear. V shed 3 bases and J shed 4 bases, with 10 bases lying between them. In germline, CDR1 is MDHEN, CDR2 SYDVKM. The CDR3 has 14 amino acids. CDR3 coding DNA: TGTGCCAGCAGTTTCACGGGTTCATACAATGAGCAGTTCTTC. Protein product: CASSFTGSYNEQFF.

V is TRBV19 and J is TRBJ1-1; no reliable D call. Trimming took 0 bases from V and 1 from J, leaving 9 bases between them. The germline V gene encodes CDR1 LNHDA and CDR2 SQIVND (reference sequence). This CDR3 region has 15 residues. As DNA, the CDR3 is TGTGCCAGTAGTATAGATGGGGATTCGAACACTGAAGCTTTCTTT. Protein product: CASSIDGDSNTEAFF. Full variable domain (remainder filled in from reference TRBV19 and TRBJ1-1): DGGITQSPKYLFRKEGQNVTLSCEQNLNHDAMYWYRQDPGQGLRLIYYSQIVNDFQKGDIAEGYSVSREKKESFPLTVTSAQKNPTAFYLCASSIDGDSNTEAFFGQGTRLTVV.

The DNA of the CDR3 is TGTGCCAGCAGCTTCCGGCTAGCGAACACCCGTGGCACAGATACGCAGTATTTT. Residues: CASSFRLANTRGTDTQYF. V usage is TRBV11-2 and J usage is TRBJ2-3; a possible D gene is TRBD2 (6 bases). The germline V gene encodes CDR1 SGHAT and CDR2 FQNNGV. V was clipped by 3 bases and J by 1 base, with 20 bases between them. The CDR3 contains 18 residues.

This chain links TRBV30 with TRBJ2-2, with 8 bases lining up with TRBD2. V shed 5 bases and J 6 bases; nucleotides not matched to a gene: 8. Germline loops: CDR1 GTSNPN, CDR2 SVGIG (reference sequence). The CDR3 is 14 residues long. CDR3 nucleotide sequence: TGTGCCTGGTTACTAGCGGAATGGCCCGGGGAGCTGTTTTTT. Translation: CAWLLAEWPGELFF.

The chain recombines TRBV6-5 with TRBJ1-1, with 7 bases that match TRBD1. Germline CDR1 reads MNHEY; CDR2 reads SVGAGI. V was pared by 6 bases and J by 1 base, with 5 bases of the junction left unmatched. CDR3 length equals 14 residues. The CDR3 DNA sequence: TGTGCCAGCAGCACAGGGGAGACGAACACTGAAGCTTTCTTT. This encodes CASSTGETNTEAFF.

DNA for the CDR3: TGTGCCAGCAGCTTAGCTAGCGGGGCTGTGCATTCGCAGTTCTTC. Translating gives CASSLASGAVHSQFF. The rearrangement uses TRBV7-6 and TRBJ2-1; TRBD2 matches 8 bases. Germline values: CDR1 SGHVS, CDR2 FNYEAQ. Unmatched junction bases numbered 10, after V lost 0 bases and J lost 12 bases. This CDR3 region has 15 residues.

The chain combines TRBV28 with TRBJ1-1; D not certain. Trimming removed 3 bases at V and 1 base at J, with 21 bases between. The CDR3 sequence is 18 residues long. Germline-derived CDR1 and CDR2 are MDHEN and SYDVKM. This chain's CDR3 is CASSFPPFGDKKNTEAFF. CDR3 sequence (DNA): TGTGCCAGCAGTTTCCCTCCTTTCGGTGATAAAAAGAACACTGAAGCTTTCTTT.

The gene calls are TRBV28 and TRBJ2-7; the D gene is possibly TRBD1 (6 bases). Looked up from germline, CDR1 is MDHEN and CDR2 is SYDVKM. The CDR3 has 12 amino acids. V was clipped by 6 bases and J by 3 bases, with 9 bases between them. CDR3 DNA: TGTGCCAGCAGGGAACAGGGCTACGAGCAGTACTTC. Its protein is CASREQGYEQYF. Drawing the rest from reference TRBV28 and TRBJ2-7, the complete variable domain is DVKVTQSSRYLVKRTGEKVFLECVQDMDHENMFWYRQDPGLGLRLIYFSYDVKMKEKGDIPEGYSVSREKKERFSLILESASTNQTSMYLCASREQGYEQYFGPGTRLTVT.

This clone was detected only a few times. This sequence joins TRBV7-9 and TRBJ1-2; D unresolved. The CDR3 runs to 12 residues. Trimming left V 4 bases short and J 3 bases short, with 6 bases between. Germline CDR1 is SEHNR and CDR2 is FQNEAQ (reference sequence). CDR3 in DNA: TGTGCCAGCAGCTCCCACGACTATGGCTACACCTTC. It specifies CASSSHDYGYTF.